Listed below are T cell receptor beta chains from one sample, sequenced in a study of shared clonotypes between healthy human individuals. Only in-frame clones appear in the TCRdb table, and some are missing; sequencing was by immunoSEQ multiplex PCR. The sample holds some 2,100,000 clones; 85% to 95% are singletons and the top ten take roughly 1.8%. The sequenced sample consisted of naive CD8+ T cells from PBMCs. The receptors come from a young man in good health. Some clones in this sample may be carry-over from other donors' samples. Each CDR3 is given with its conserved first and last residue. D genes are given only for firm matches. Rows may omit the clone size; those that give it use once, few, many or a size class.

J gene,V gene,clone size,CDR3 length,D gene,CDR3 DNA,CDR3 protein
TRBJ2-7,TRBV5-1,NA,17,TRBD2,TGCGCCAGCAGCTTAGACCCCCGGGAGGTAGCGGTCTACGAGCAGTACTTC,CASSLDPREVAVYEQYF
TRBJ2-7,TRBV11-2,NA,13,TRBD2,TGTGCCAGCAGCCCCTGGGAGGGGAACGAGCAGTACTTC,CASSPWEGNEQYF
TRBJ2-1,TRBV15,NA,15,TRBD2,TGTGCCACCGCCCCCGGACTAGCGGTATACAATGAGCAGTTCTTC,CATAPGLAVYNEQFF
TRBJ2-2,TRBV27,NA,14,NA,TGTGCCAGCAGTTTATCTCGGAACACCGGGGAGCTGTTTTTT,CASSLSRNTGELFF
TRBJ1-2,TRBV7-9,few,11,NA,TGTGCCAGCACCAAGGACTATGGCTACACCTTC,CASTKDYGYTF
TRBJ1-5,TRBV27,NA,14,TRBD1,TGTGCCAGCAGTCCGCGGGACAGGGGATGGCCCCAGCATTTT,CASSPRDRGWPQHF
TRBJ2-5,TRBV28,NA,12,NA,TGTGCCAGCTCGGATCTTCGGGAGACCCAGTACTTC,CASSDLRETQYF
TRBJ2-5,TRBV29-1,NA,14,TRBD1,TGCAGCGTTGACCTACAGGGGGCCCAAGAGACCCAGTACTTC,CSVDLQGAQETQYF
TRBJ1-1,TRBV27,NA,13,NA,TGTGCCAGCAGTTCTACAGAAAACACTGAAGCTTTCTTT,CASSSTENTEAFF
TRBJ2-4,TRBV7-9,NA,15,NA,TGTGCCAGCAGCTCGAGTATACTAGCCAAAAACATTCAGTACTTC,CASSSSILAKNIQYF
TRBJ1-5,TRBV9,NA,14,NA,TGTGCCAGCAGCGTAGGGGCAGGCTATCAGCCCCAGCATTTT,CASSVGAGYQPQHF
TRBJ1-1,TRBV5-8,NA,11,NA,TGTGCCAGCAGCACAGGGACCGAGGCTTTCTTT,CASSTGTEAFF
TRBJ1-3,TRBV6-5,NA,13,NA,TGTGCCAGTCGGGGGGGGTTTGAAAACACCATATATTTT,CASRGGFENTIYF
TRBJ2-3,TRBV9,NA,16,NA,TGTGCCAGCAGCGTAGATAATGGGGGGCGCGGGGATACGCAGTATTTT,CASSVDNGGRGDTQYF
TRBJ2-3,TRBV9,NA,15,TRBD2,TGTGCCAGCAGCGTAGTGCGGGGGAGCACAGATACGCAGTATTTT,CASSVVRGSTDTQYF
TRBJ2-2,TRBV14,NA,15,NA,TGTGCCAGCAGCGCACACATGGGTGACACCGGGGAGCTGTTTTTT,CASSAHMGDTGELFF
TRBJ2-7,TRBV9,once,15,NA,TGTGCCAGCAGCGTAGGCTCCTCGGGATTCTACGAGCAGTACTTC,CASSVGSSGFYEQYF
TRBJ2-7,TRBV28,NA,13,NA,TGTGCCAGCAGTTGGACAGTCTCCTACGAGCAGTACTTC,CASSWTVSYEQYF
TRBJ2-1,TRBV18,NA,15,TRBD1,TGTGCCAGCTCCCACCGGGACAGGGTTTACAATGAGCAGTTCTTC,CASSHRDRVYNEQFF
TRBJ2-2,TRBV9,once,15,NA,TGTGCCAGCAGCACCCAGGGGGGCTTTCCCGGGGAGCTGTTTTTT,CASSTQGGFPGELFF
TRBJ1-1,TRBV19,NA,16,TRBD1,TGTGCCAGTAGTGGTCCTAACAGGGGGTGGAACACTGAAGCTTTCTTT,CASSGPNRGWNTEAFF
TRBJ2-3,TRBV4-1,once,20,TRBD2,TGCGCCAGCAGCCAAACCCAAATCATAGGACTAGCGGGACTTCAAAATACGCAGTATTTT,CASSQTQIIGLAGLQNTQYF
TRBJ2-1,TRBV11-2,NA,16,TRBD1,TGTGCCAGCAGCCCCAGAACCGGACAGGGCAGTGGTGAGCAGTTCTTC,CASSPRTGQGSGEQFF
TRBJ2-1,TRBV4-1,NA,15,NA,TGCGCCAGCAGCCAAGCGGACTCGCCCTACAATGAGCAGTTCTTC,CASSQADSPYNEQFF